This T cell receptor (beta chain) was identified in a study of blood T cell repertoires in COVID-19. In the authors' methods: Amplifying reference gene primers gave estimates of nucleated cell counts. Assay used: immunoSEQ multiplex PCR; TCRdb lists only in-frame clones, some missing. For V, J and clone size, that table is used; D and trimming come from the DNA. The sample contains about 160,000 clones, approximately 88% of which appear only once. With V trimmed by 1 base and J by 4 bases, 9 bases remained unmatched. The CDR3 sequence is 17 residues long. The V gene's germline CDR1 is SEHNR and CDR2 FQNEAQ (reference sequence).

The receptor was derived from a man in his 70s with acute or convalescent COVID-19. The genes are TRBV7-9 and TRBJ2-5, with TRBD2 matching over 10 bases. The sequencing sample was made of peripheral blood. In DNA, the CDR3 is TGTGCCAGCAGCTTAGGTCTAGCGGGAGCCCTCGGAGAGACCCAGTACTTC. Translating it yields CASSLGLAGALGETQYF. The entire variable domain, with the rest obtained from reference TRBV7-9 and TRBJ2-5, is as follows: DTGVSQNPRHKITKRGQNVTFRCDPISEHNRLYWYRQTLGQGPEFLTYFQNEAQLEKSRLLSDRFSAERPKGSFSTLEIQRTEQGDSAMYLCASSLGLAGALGETQYFGPGTRLLVL.